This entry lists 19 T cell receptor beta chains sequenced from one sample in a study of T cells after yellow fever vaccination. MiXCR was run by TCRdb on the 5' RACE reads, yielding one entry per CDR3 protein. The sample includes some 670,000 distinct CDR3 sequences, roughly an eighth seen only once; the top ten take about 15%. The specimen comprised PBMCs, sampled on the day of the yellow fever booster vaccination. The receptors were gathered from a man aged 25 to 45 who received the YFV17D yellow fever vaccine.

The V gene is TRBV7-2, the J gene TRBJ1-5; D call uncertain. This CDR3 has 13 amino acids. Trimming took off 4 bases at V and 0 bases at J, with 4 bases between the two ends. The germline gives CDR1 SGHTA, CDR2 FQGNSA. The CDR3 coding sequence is TGTGCCAGCAGCTACCATAGCAATCAGCCCCAGCATTTT. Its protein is CASSYHSNQPQHF.

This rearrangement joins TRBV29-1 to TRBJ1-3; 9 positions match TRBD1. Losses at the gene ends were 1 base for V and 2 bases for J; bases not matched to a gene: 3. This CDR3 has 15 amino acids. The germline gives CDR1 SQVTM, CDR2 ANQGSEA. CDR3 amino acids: CSVEGGTGTGNTIYF. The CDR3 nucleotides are TGCAGCGTTGAAGGTGGGACAGGGACTGGAAACACCATATATTTT.

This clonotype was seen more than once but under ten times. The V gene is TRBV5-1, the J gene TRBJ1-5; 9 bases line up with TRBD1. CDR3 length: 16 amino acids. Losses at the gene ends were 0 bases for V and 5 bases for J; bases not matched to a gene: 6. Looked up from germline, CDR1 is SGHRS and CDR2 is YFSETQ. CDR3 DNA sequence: TGCGCCAGCAGCTTGGAGACAGGGGGTATTCATCAGCCCCAGCATTTT. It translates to CASSLETGGIHQPQHF. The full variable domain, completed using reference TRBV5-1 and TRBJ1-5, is KAGVTQTPRYLIKTRGQQVTLSCSPISGHRSVSWYQQTPGQGLQFLFEYFSETQRNKGNFPGRFSGRQFSNSRSEMNVSTLELGDSALYLCASSLETGGIHQPQHFGDGTRLSIL.

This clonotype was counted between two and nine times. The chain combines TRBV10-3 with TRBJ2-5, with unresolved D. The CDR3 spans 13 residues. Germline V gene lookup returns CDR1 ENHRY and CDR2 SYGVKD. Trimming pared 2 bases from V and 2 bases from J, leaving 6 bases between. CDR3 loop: CAISEMAQETQYF. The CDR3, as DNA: TGTGCCATCAGTGAGATGGCACAAGAGACCCAGTACTTC.

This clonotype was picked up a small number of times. CDR3 amino acids: CASSYSSSGMETQYF. CDR3 DNA: TGTGCCAGCAGTTACTCATCTAGCGGGATGGAGACCCAGTACTTC. The genes are TRBV6-5 and TRBJ2-5, with 9 nucleotides matching TRBD2. Germline values: CDR1 MNHEY, CDR2 SVGAGI. This CDR3 has 15 residues. V trimming: 0 bases; J trimming: 5 bases; junction bases outside the gene matches: 4.

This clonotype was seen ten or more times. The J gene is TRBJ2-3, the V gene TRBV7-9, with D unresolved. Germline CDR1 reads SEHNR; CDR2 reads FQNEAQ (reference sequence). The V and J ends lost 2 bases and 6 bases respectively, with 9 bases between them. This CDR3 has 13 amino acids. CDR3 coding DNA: TGTGCCAGCAGCTTAACGGGTGGGGATACGCAGTATTTT. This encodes CASSLTGGDTQYF.

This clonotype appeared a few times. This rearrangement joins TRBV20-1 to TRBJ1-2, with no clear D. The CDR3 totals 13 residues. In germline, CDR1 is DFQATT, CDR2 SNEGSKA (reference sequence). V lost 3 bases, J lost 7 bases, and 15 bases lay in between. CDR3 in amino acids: CSASPTMNGGYTF. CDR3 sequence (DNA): TGCAGTGCTAGCCCCACGATGAATGGTGGCTACACCTTC.

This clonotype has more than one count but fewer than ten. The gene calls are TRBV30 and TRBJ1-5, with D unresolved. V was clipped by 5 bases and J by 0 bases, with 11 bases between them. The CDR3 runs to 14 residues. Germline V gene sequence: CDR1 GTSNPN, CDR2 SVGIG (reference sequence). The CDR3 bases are TGTGCCTGGTCACTCGTTAATAGCAATCAGCCCCAGCATTTT. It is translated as CAWSLVNSNQPQHF.

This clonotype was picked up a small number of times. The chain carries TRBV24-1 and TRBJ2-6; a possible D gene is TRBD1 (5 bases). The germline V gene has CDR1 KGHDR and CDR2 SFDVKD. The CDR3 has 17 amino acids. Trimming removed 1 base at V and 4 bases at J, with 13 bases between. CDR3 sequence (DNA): TGTGCCACCAGTGATTTTAGCCAGGGCGGCGGGGCCAACGTCCTGACTTTC. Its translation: CATSDFSQGGGANVLTF.

The CDR3 DNA is TGTGCCAGTAGAGGGGGGCAGGCCTCCTACAATGAGCAGTTCTTC. This sequence encodes CASRGGQASYNEQFF. This sequence joins TRBV19 and TRBJ2-1, with D perhaps TRBD1 or TRBD2 (6 bases each). From germline, CDR1 is LNHDA and CDR2 SQIVND (reference sequence). Trimming stripped 6 bases from V and 0 bases from J, with 12 bases between. CDR3 size: 15 residues. Based on the CDR3 plus reference TRBV19 and TRBJ2-1, the full variable domain is DGGITQSPKYLFRKEGQNVTLSCEQNLNHDAMYWYRQDPGQGLRLIYYSQIVNDFQKGDIAEGYSVSREKKESFPLTVTSAQKNPTAFYLCASRGGQASYNEQFFGPGTRLTVL.

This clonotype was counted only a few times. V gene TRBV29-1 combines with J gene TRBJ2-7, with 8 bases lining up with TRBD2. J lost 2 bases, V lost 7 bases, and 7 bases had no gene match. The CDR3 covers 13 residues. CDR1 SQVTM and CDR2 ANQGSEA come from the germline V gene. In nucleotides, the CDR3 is TGCAGCGCCGGAAGCGGGAGTCCCTACGAGCAGTACTTC. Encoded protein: CSAGSGSPYEQYF.

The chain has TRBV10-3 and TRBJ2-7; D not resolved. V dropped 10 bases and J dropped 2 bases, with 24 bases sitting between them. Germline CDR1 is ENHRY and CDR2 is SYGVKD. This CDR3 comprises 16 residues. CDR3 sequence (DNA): TGTGCCACACGTAGGGCAACGTACTATAACGCCTACGAGCAGTACTTC. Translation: CATRRATYYNAYEQYF.

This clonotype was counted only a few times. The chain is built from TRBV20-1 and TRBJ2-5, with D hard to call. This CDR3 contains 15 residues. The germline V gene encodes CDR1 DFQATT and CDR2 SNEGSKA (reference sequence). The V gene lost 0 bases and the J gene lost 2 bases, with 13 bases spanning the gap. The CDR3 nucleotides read TGCAGTGCTAGAGATCTCCCCGGGCGGCAAGAGACCCAGTACTTC. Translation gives CSARDLPGRQETQYF.

The CDR3 region has the DNA TGTGCCAGCAGTTTATCAGGGGCCGGCTACGAGCAGTACTTC. This translates into CASSLSGAGYEQYF. The chain is built from TRBV28 and TRBJ2-7, with D tentatively TRBD1 (6 bases). The CDR3 is 14 amino acids. The V end lost 1 base, the J end lost 3 bases, and 10 bases lay between the germline ends. Germline assignment: CDR1 MDHEN and CDR2 SYDVKM.

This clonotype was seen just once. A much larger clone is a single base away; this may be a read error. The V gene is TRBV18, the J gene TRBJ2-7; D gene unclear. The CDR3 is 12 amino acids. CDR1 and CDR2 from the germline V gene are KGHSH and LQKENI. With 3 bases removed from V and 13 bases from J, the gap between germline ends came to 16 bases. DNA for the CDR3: TGTGCCAGCTCACCCTCTTTTGAGAAGTCTTACTTC. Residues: CASSPSFEKSYF.

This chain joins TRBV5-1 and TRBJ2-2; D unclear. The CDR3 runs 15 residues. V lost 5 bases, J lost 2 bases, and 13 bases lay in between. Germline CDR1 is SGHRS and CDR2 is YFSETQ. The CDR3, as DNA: TGCGCCAGCAGTGCAAACAGCTATAACACCGGGGAGCTGTTTTTT. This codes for CASSANSYNTGELFF.

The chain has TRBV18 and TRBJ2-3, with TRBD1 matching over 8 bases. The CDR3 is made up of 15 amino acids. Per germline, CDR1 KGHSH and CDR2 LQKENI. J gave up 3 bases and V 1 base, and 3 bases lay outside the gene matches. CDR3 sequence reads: CASSPRGTGTDTQYF. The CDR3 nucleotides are TGTGCCAGCTCACCACGTGGGACAGGAACAGATACGCAGTATTTT.

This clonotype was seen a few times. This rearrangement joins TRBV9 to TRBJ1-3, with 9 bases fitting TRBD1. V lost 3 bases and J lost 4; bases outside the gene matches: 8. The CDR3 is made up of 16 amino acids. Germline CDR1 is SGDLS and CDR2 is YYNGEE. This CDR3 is CASSATLGQGGNTIYF. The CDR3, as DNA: TGTGCCAGCAGCGCGACGTTGGGACAGGGAGGAAACACCATATATTTT.

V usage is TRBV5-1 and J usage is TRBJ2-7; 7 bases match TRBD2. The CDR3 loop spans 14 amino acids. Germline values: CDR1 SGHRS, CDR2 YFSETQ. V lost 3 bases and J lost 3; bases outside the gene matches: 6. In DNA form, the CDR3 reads TGCGCCAGCAGCTCCGACGGACTAGGCTACGAGCAGTACTTC. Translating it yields CASSSDGLGYEQYF.